This record concerns one T cell receptor (beta chain) sequence. As yet, its antigen is unknown. Assay: immunoSEQ multiplex PCR; the TCRdb copy retains only in-frame clones and omits some. The table lists around 30,000 clones, about 89% of them singletons. These data are taken from a study of PD-1 blockade in classical Hodgkin lymphoma. Study outcomes and limitations: Newly diagnosed patients reportedly trailed healthy donors in baseline TCR diversity.

The CDR3 length is 16 residues. V lost 6 bases, J lost 1 base, and 19 bases lay in between. Germline CDR1 is SGHDT and CDR2 is YYEEEE. Time point given: newly diagnosed, previously untreated cHL patient sample. Isolation of CD4+ T cells from thawed PBMCs was performed by magnetic negative selection. For comparison, PBMCs from newly diagnosed, untreated classical Hodgkin lymphoma were used. Sequencing used CD4+ T cells from blood. The V call is TRBV5-6, the J call TRBJ1-1; the D gene is possibly TRBD1 (6 bases). The sequence was collected from a human donor with classical Hodgkin lymphoma. CDR3 nucleotide sequence: TGTGCCAGCACCCTACGATATGGACAGACGAACACTGAAGCTTTCTTT. Encoded protein: CASTLRYGQTNTEAFF.